This TCR beta chain was recovered during a study of Ad26.COV2.S vaccination and SARS-CoV-2 variants. The CDR3 extends over 16 amino acids. Germline V gene data show CDR1 as SGHTA and CDR2 as FQGTGA. The V gene lost 5 bases and the J gene lost 6 bases, with 20 bases spanning the gap. Described treatment: some 20 received Ad26.COV2.S at low or high dose, single or two shots; 5 received placebo; per-sample allocation not given. Day 63 following the first vaccine or placebo injection was when the samples were taken. The assay was immunoSEQ multiplex PCR, and TCRdb's table has in-frame clones only and misses some. The sample holds approximately 410,000 clones, over 75% seen once.

The receptor comes from a person between 18 and 65 years old who received the Ad26.COV2.S COVID-19 vaccine or a placebo. The gene calls are TRBV7-3 and TRBJ2-1, with D perhaps assigned TRBD1 or TRBD2 (6 bases each). The sample in question was peripheral blood, obtained in a trial of Ad26.COV2.S vaccine versus placebo. The DNA for the CDR3 is TGTGCCAGCAGCCCCTCCGGAGGGGGGCCTATCAATGAGCAGTTCTTC. As protein: CASSPSGGGPINEQFF.